This TCR beta chain was sequenced for a study of human T cells and chemical hapten exposure. One entry per CDR3 protein, called by TCRdb with MiXCR from the RACE reads. The sample holds some 110,000 distinct CDR3 sequences, roughly 12% seen once. The time point: pre-sensitization, week 0. The treatment here: therapeutic diphenylcyclopropenone sensitization with weekly scalp DPC. The sample holds a few counts of this clonotype. Trimming cost V 5 bases and J 7 bases; bases outside gene matches: 15. There are 16 residues in the CDR3. From germline, CDR1 is SGHTA and CDR2 FQGNSA. The rearrangement joins TRBV7-2 to TRBJ2-7; 9 bases line up with TRBD1. Sequencing was performed on whole blood, taken in connection with sensitization to the hapten diphenylcyclopropenone (DPC). The TCR comes from a woman aged 45-65 years with alopecia areata. Some clones in this sample may be carry-over from other donors' samples. The CDR3 protein is CASSPSEGQGLLEQYF. Here the CDR3 DNA reads TGTGCCAGCAGCCCCAGCGAAGGACAGGGGCTTTTGGAGCAGTACTTC.